This passage covers 18 T cell receptor beta chains from one sample sequenced in a study of cytomegalovirus exposure and HLA in healthy donors. The PCR ran on 60 Vbeta and 13 Jbeta primers. Here immunoSEQ multiplex PCR was the method, and the copy in TCRdb shows in-frame clones only, minus some. The profile covers about 210,000 clones, with over 80% appearing a single time and 6% taken by the ten largest. The sequenced sample consisted of PBMCs. The receptors come from a man in his forties or fifties in good health and CMV-seropositive.

The chain joins TRBV10-2 to TRBJ2-1; tentatively, D is TRBD2 (6 bases). Germline V lookup: CDR1 WSHSY, CDR2 SAAADI. Trimming took 11 bases from V and 3 from J, leaving 17 bases between them. The CDR3 has 14 residues. The CDR3 loop reads CAGGNTSHYNEQFF. In DNA form, the CDR3 reads TGCGCCGGCGGAAATACTAGCCACTACAATGAGCAGTTCTTC.

The J gene is TRBJ1-2, the V gene TRBV2; 7 bases are shared with TRBD1. CDR3 length: 14 residues. Germline CDR1 is SNHLY and CDR2 is FYNNEI. After removal of 8 bases from V and 4 bases from J, the junction contained 10 bases not matched to a gene. The CDR3 region is CASGRQGSLYGYTF. In DNA, the CDR3 is TGTGCCAGCGGACGACAGGGATCCCTCTATGGCTACACCTTC.

This chain connects TRBV19 to TRBJ2-1, with D tentatively TRBD2 (6 bases). The CDR3 has 15 amino acids. Per germline, CDR1 LNHDA and CDR2 SQIVND (reference sequence). Trimming left V 5 bases short and J 5 bases short, with 16 bases between. The CDR3 coding sequence is TGTGCCAGTAGTCCACTGGAGGGCCGGGACAATGAGCAGTTCTTC. This translates into CASSPLEGRDNEQFF.

The chain recombines TRBV7-9 with TRBJ1-1, with D possibly being TRBD1 (6 bases). Germline CDR1 SEHNR, CDR2 FQNEAQ (reference sequence). The CDR3 is 15 residues long. The germline V and J ends were trimmed by 1 base and 5 bases, with 14 bases remaining between them. CDR3 residues: CASSLVEGVGTEAFF. The CDR3 nucleotides are TGTGCCAGCAGCTTAGTAGAGGGGGTGGGGACTGAAGCTTTCTTT.

This chain links TRBV15 with TRBJ2-3, with a weak D call TRBD2 (6 bases). The CDR3 extends over 16 amino acids. V was cut by 1 base and J by 8 bases, with 19 bases left in between. Germline loops: CDR1 LNHNV, CDR2 YYDKDF (reference sequence). The CDR3 nucleotides are TGTGCCACCAGCAGAGTGAGTAGCGGCACCGGGGGTACGCAGTATTTT. This encodes CATSRVSSGTGGTQYF.

The chain combines TRBV5-1 with TRBJ2-1, with 10 bases fitting TRBD1. This CDR3 region has 14 residues. The V and J ends lost 5 bases and 9 bases, in that order; junction bases with no gene match: 8. Germline V gives CDR1 SGHRS, CDR2 YFSETQ. DNA for the CDR3: TGCGCCAGCAGGTCCGGGACAGGGGATCTTGAGCAGTTCTTC. It specifies CASRSGTGDLEQFF.

The chain combines TRBV5-1 with TRBJ2-1; 10 nucleotides align to TRBD2. In germline, CDR1 is SGHRS, CDR2 YFSETQ. The J segment lost 5 bases and the V segment lost 5 bases, leaving 4 bases of the junction unmatched. This CDR3 has 14 residues. The CDR3 coding sequence is TGCGCCAGCAGACTAGCGGGACCACACAATGAGCAGTTCTTC. This codes for CASRLAGPHNEQFF. The full variable domain, with the rest looked up from reference TRBV5-1 and TRBJ2-1, is KAGVTQTPRYLIKTRGQQVTLSCSPISGHRSVSWYQQTPGQGLQFLFEYFSETQRNKGNFPGRFSGRQFSNSRSEMNVSTLELGDSALYLCASRLAGPHNEQFFGPGTRLTVL.

The chain employs TRBV7-9 and TRBJ1-4; D ambiguous. V lost 0 bases to trimming and J lost 8 bases, with 7 bases between them. The CDR3 consists of 13 residues. Germline-derived CDR1 and CDR2 are SEHNR and FQNEAQ (reference sequence). DNA for the CDR3: TGTGCCAGCAGCTTAGCTCTCCGGGAAAAACTGTTTTTT. Translated, it gives CASSLALREKLFF.

The rearrangement uses TRBV19 and TRBJ1-2; D is unclear. This CDR3 region has 13 residues. The germline gives CDR1 LNHDA, CDR2 SQIVND (reference sequence). V shed 0 bases and J shed 2 bases, with 4 bases lying between them. The DNA of the CDR3 is TGTGCCAGTAGTATAGAGGGCAACTATGGCTACACCTTC. Amino acid sequence: CASSIEGNYGYTF.

The chain employs TRBV27 and TRBJ2-7; weak D call: TRBD2 (6 bases). Germline values: CDR1 MNHEY, CDR2 SMNVEV (reference sequence). Deletions cut 6 bases from V and 6 bases from J, with 18 bases between. The CDR3 consists of 14 residues. The CDR3 nucleotides read TGTGCCAGCAGCCCCGGGGAGCGGGTCTCCGAGCAGTACGTC. It encodes CASSPGERVSEQYV.

This clone appeared a few times. The genes are TRBV19 and TRBJ1-6; no firm D call. In germline, CDR1 is LNHDA, CDR2 SQIVND (reference sequence). The CDR3 sequence is 13 residues long. V lost 8 bases, J lost 5 bases, and 10 bases lay in between. CDR3 amino acids: CASRQVDNSPLHF. In DNA form, the CDR3 reads TGTGCCAGTCGGCAGGTGGATAATTCACCCCTCCACTTT.

This chain connects TRBV19 to TRBJ2-3; D is possibly TRBD2 (5 bases). Germline assignment: CDR1 LNHDA and CDR2 SQIVND (reference sequence). The CDR3 covers 15 residues. Trimming removed 3 bases at V and 5 bases at J, with 15 bases between. The CDR3 protein is CASSIQVGVGDTQYF. In nucleotides, the CDR3 is TGTGCCAGTAGTATTCAAGTGGGAGTAGGAGATACGCAGTATTTT.

The J gene is TRBJ1-5, the V gene TRBV28; D possibly corresponds to TRBD1 (6 bases). The length of the CDR3 is 17 residues. V lost 8 bases and J 4 bases, leaving 24 bases between the germline ends. Germline V lookup: CDR1 MDHEN, CDR2 SYDVKM. CDR3 sequence: CASAGTRMRGRNQPQHF. The DNA for the CDR3 is TGTGCCAGCGCCGGGACACGTATGAGGGGGAGAAATCAGCCCCAGCATTTT.

The chain has TRBV4-1 and TRBJ2-5; TRBD2 agrees at 9 bases. This CDR3 is built from 17 residues. With 3 bases clipped from V and 5 bases from J, the junction kept 13 bases outside the gene matches. CDR1 MGHRA and CDR2 YSYEKL come from the germline V gene. This CDR3 is CASSQGTLAGSRETQYF. The CDR3 DNA is TGCGCCAGCAGCCAGGGGACTCTAGCGGGAAGCAGGGAGACCCAGTACTTC.

Only one count was recorded for this clone. The chain carries TRBV19 and TRBJ2-6; D might be TRBD1 (5 bases). Germline CDR1 and CDR2: LNHDA and SQIVND (reference sequence). This CDR3 region has 15 residues. Trimming took off 1 base at V and 3 bases at J, with 7 bases between the two ends. Here the CDR3 DNA reads TGTGCCAGTAGTATAGGGGGCGGTGGGGCCAACGTCCTGACTTTC. It codes for CASSIGGGGANVLTF.

The chain uses TRBV4-1 and TRBJ1-2; D is uncertain. Germline CDR1 reads MGHRA; CDR2 reads YSYEKL. CDR3 length: 13 residues. V was clipped by 1 base and J by 5 bases, with 8 bases between them. CDR3 DNA: TGCGCCAGCAGCCAAGTTCGGGGTTATGGCTACACCTTC. Translating it yields CASSQVRGYGYTF.

The chain links TRBV6-5 to TRBJ2-5, with a weak D call TRBD1 (5 bases). CDR3 length: 15 residues. The germline V gene has CDR1 MNHEY and CDR2 SVGAGI. Trimming left V 2 bases short and J 0 bases short, with 10 bases between. CDR3 sequence: CASSYGHSHQETQYF. Written as DNA, the CDR3 is TGTGCCAGCAGTTACGGACACTCGCACCAAGAGACCCAGTACTTC.

The chain links TRBV28 to TRBJ2-5, with D tentatively TRBD2 (6 bases). Germline values: CDR1 MDHEN, CDR2 SYDVKM. Trimming shortened V by 10 bases and J by 5 bases, and 20 bases separated the two germline ends. CDR3 length: 14 residues. In nucleotides, the CDR3 is TGTGCCACCCTAGCGTTTATGTTCGCGGAGACCCAGTACTTC. Translation: CATLAFMFAETQYF.